Below are 28 T cell receptor beta chains sequenced from a single sample in a study of cytomegalovirus exposure and HLA in healthy donors. PCR amplification relied on 60 Vbeta primers (plus 13 Jbeta primers). Only in-frame clones appear in the TCRdb table, and some are missing; sequencing was by immunoSEQ multiplex PCR. Here the sample spans roughly 190,000 clones, about 80% being singletons. The sequenced sample was PBMCs. These receptors all come from a woman aged 40 to 50 in good health and CMV-seronegative.

The chain couples TRBV18 to TRBJ1-4; possibly TRBD1 for D (5 bases). V shed 3 bases and J shed 3 bases, with 8 bases lying between them. The CDR3 has 14 residues. CDR1 and CDR2 (germline): KGHSH, LQKENI. The chain's CDR3 is CASSPGASNEKLFF. The CDR3 DNA reads TGTGCCAGCTCACCTGGGGCCTCTAATGAAAAACTGTTTTTT.

About this clone: The DNA is omitted, as the CDR3 cannot be located on it reliably, and the CDR3 follows TCRdb's listing. The chain uses TRBV5-1 and TRBJ2-2; the table's D call of TRBD2 was not tested on the DNA. The CDR3 numbers 15 amino acids, ends counted. Per germline, CDR1 SGHRS and CDR2 YFSETQ. The CDR3 spells CASSTSGGVTGELFF.

This sequence joins TRBV5-6 and TRBJ1-5; D remains ambiguous. Trimming left V 1 base short and J 4 bases short, with 12 bases between. Germline values: CDR1 SGHDT, CDR2 YYEEEE. This CDR3 is built from 15 residues. This CDR3 reads CASSLPGRGNQPQHF. The CDR3 DNA reads as TGTGCCAGCAGCTTGCCAGGTCGAGGGAATCAGCCCCAGCATTTT.

As DNA, the CDR3 is TGTGCCAGCGGATTCGGACAAGCAGATACGCAGTATTTT. Translation gives CASGFGQADTQYF. The chain carries TRBV11-2 and TRBJ2-3; tentatively, D is TRBD1 (5 bases). The CDR3 contains 13 residues. Germline V gene data show CDR1 as SGHAT and CDR2 as FQNNGV. Trimming cost V 8 bases and J 4 bases, with 13 bases left between them.

J is TRBJ2-1 and V is TRBV6-5, with a weak D call TRBD2 (7 bases). V dropped 7 bases and J dropped 13 bases, with 20 bases sitting between them. Germline V CDR1 and CDR2: MNHEY, SVGAGI. The CDR3 contains 13 residues. The CDR3 loop reads CASTQGGASVQFF. The CDR3 nucleotides read TGTGCCAGCACCCAAGGGGGGGCTAGCGTACAGTTCTTC.

V usage is TRBV30 and J usage is TRBJ1-5; 7 bases align to TRBD1. The CDR3 contains 13 residues. J lost 2 bases, V lost 5 bases, and 3 bases had no gene match. Germline CDR1 and CDR2: GTSNPN and SVGIG (reference sequence). The CDR3 region is CAWAGTGNQPQHF. CDR3 coding DNA: TGTGCCTGGGCCGGGACAGGCAATCAGCCCCAGCATTTT.

This clone was found once. A junction end diverges from the germline sequence, so it may reflect a read error. The chain links TRBV7-7 to TRBJ2-5; D possibly matches TRBD1 or TRBD2 (5 bases each). The CDR3 runs to 15 residues. CDR1 SSHAT and CDR2 FNYEAQ come from the germline V gene (reference sequence). CDR3 in amino acids: CASSLAPGLHETQYF. Here the CDR3 DNA reads TGTGCTAGCAGCTTAGCGCCAGGGTTACACGAGACCCAGTACTTC. Full variable domain (rest looked up from reference TRBV7-7 and TRBJ2-5): GAGVSQSPRYKVTKRGQDVTLRCDPISSHATLYWYQQALGQGPEFLTYFNYEAQPDKSGLPSDRFSAERPEGSISTLTIQRTEQRDSAMYRCASSLAPGLHETQYFGPGTRLLVL.

The J gene is TRBJ1-2, the V gene TRBV14; 9 nucleotides agree with TRBD1. Looked up from germline, CDR1 is SGHDN and CDR2 is FVKESK. V was pared by 2 bases and J by 7 bases, with 5 bases of the junction left unmatched. This CDR3 is built from 14 residues. The CDR3: CASSQNTGGGGYTF. Written as DNA, the CDR3 is TGTGCCAGCAGCCAAAACACAGGGGGCGGTGGCTACACCTTC.

V gene TRBV11-3 combines with J gene TRBJ2-2; D remains ambiguous. Germline V lookup: CDR1 SGHNT, CDR2 YENEEA. V lost 7 bases, J lost 6 bases, and 15 bases lay in between. This CDR3 is built from 14 residues. The CDR3 DNA follows: TGTGCCAGCAACTCCAATAGAGGTTCCGGGGAGCTGTTTTTT. Protein: CASNSNRGSGELFF. The entire variable domain, with the rest obtained from reference TRBV11-3 and TRBJ2-2, is as follows: EAGVVQSPRYKIIEKKQPVAFWCNPISGHNTLYWYLQNLGQGPELLIRYENEEAVDDSQLPKDRFSAERLKGVDSTLKIQPAELGDSAVYLCASNSNRGSGELFFGEGSRLTVL.

The chain employs TRBV7-3 and TRBJ2-1; 8 positions agree with TRBD2. With 4 bases clipped from V and 2 bases from J, the junction kept 7 bases outside the gene matches. This CDR3 has 16 amino acids. In germline, CDR1 is SGHTA, CDR2 FQGTGA. CDR3 bases: TGTGCCAGCAGCTCGCTAAGCGGGAGAGCCTACAATGAGCAGTTCTTC. Translating gives CASSSLSGRAYNEQFF.

This chain links TRBV5-6 with TRBJ2-6; D is unclear. The CDR3 totals 14 residues. The germline CDR1 and CDR2 sequences are SGHDT and YYEEEE. The ends were cut back, 5 bases at V and 3 bases at J, with 9 bases in the middle. The CDR3 loop reads CASRGTDGANVLTF. As DNA, the CDR3 is TGTGCCAGCAGAGGCACAGATGGGGCCAACGTCCTGACTTTC.

The genes are TRBV25-1 and TRBJ2-3, with D perhaps matching TRBD1 (8 bases). Trimming left V 1 base short and J 1 base short, with 18 bases between. CDR3 size: 18 residues. The germline gives CDR1 MGHDK, CDR2 SYGVNS. The CDR3 bases are TGTGCCAGCAGTGAATCGGGGGGCAGGGGGCCAGGCACAGATACGCAGTATTTT. It translates to CASSESGGRGPGTDTQYF.

The CDR3 DNA reads TGCAGTGCCGGGGAAGGCGGCCGACAGTACTTC. This codes for CSAGEGGRQYF. This sequence joins TRBV20-1 and TRBJ2-7, with D possibly matching TRBD2 (5 bases). Per the germline V gene, CDR1 is DFQATT and CDR2 is SNEGSKA (reference sequence). The V end was cut by 6 bases, the J end by 10 bases, with 16 bases between. The CDR3 runs 11 residues.

The count of this clone is one. V usage is TRBV29-1 and J usage is TRBJ1-4; 7 positions match TRBD1. V gave up 7 bases and J gave up 3 bases; unmatched junction bases: 14. CDR1 SQVTM and CDR2 ANQGSEA come from the germline V gene. This CDR3 comprises 16 residues. The CDR3 nucleotides read TGCAGCGCCATGGACAGGAAAACCCCCTCTAATGAAAAACTGTTTTTT. It specifies CSAMDRKTPSNEKLFF.

The chain combines TRBV25-1 with TRBJ1-1; D not resolved. Germline loops: CDR1 MGHDK, CDR2 SYGVNS. V was cut by 5 bases and J by 0 bases, with 16 bases left in between. The CDR3 length is 16 residues. In nucleotides, the CDR3 is TGTGCCAGCAGTCCCCGGTTCGGGAACTTGAACACTGAAGCTTTCTTT. It specifies CASSPRFGNLNTEAFF.

Worth noting for this clone: An end of the junction differs from the germline gene, which may be a read error. The genes are TRBV7-7 and TRBJ2-5, with D perhaps TRBD2 (6 bases). The CDR3 is made up of 14 amino acids. Germline loops: CDR1 SSHAT, CDR2 FNYEAQ (reference sequence). The DNA for the CDR3 is TGTGCTAGCAGCTTAGTGGGAGGTTTGGAGACCCAGTACTTC. It is translated as CASSLVGGLETQYF.

The chain recombines TRBV7-2 with TRBJ2-2; 7 bases map to TRBD1. This CDR3 contains 16 residues. The junction had 10 bases not matched to a gene; V was cut back by 5 bases and J by 4 bases. CDR1 and CDR2 (germline): SGHTA, FQGNSA. Written as DNA, the CDR3 is TGTGCCAGCAGCCTTGGCGACAGGGTATTCACCGGGGAGCTGTTTTTT. This gives the protein CASSLGDRVFTGELFF.

The chain recombines TRBV6-5 with TRBJ1-1, with no clear D. This CDR3 comprises 14 residues. Germline V gene lookup returns CDR1 MNHEY and CDR2 SVGAGI. The V and J ends lost 0 bases and 8 bases respectively, with 13 bases between them. Here the CDR3 DNA reads TGTGCCAGCAGTTACTCGGGAGGGCTCGGGGAAGCTTTCTTT. It encodes CASSYSGGLGEAFF.

The V gene is TRBV5-1, the J gene TRBJ2-4; 9 positions match TRBD1. This CDR3 has 13 amino acids. The germline V gene encodes CDR1 SGHRS and CDR2 YFSETQ. J gave up 8 bases and V 4 bases, and 4 bases lay outside the gene matches. DNA for the CDR3: TGCGCCAGCAGCAGGACAGGGGTGGACATTCAGTACTTC. Translating gives CASSRTGVDIQYF.

The chain recombines TRBV19 with TRBJ1-1; a possible D gene is TRBD1 (6 bases). Trimming pared 9 bases from V and 11 bases from J, leaving 22 bases between. CDR3 size: 13 residues. Germline V CDR1 and CDR2: LNHDA, SQIVND (reference sequence). In DNA, the CDR3 is TGTGCCAGCCGAAAGCAAGGGGGGGGCTGCGCTTTCTTT. This translates into CASRKQGGGCAFF.

This clone was recorded only once. This chain joins TRBV11-2 and TRBJ2-1, with D unclear. The CDR3 covers 14 residues. Germline V gives CDR1 SGHAT, CDR2 FQNNGV. Trimming removed 1 base from V and 6 bases from J, with 10 bases in between. CDR3 region: CASSLAGPPNEQFF. In DNA, the CDR3 is TGTGCCAGCAGCTTAGCGGGTCCCCCCAATGAGCAGTTCTTC.

V usage is TRBV7-2 and J usage is TRBJ2-3, with TRBD2 matching 8 bases. With 5 bases clipped from V and 3 bases from J, the junction kept 7 bases outside the gene matches. Per germline, CDR1 SGHTA and CDR2 FQGNSA. The CDR3 length is 15 residues. CDR3 residues: CASSALSGRTDTQYF. Written as DNA, the CDR3 is TGTGCCAGCAGCGCCTTGAGCGGGAGAACAGATACGCAGTATTTT.

V usage is TRBV6-5 and J usage is TRBJ1-1, with D maybe TRBD1 (5 bases). V was clipped by 2 bases and J by 4 bases, with 8 bases between them. The length of the CDR3 is 13 residues. Germline V CDR1 and CDR2: MNHEY, SVGAGI. CDR3 amino acids: CASSYRTSTEAFF. The DNA of the CDR3 is TGTGCCAGCAGTTACCGGACATCCACTGAAGCTTTCTTT.

This clone occurred once. The V gene is TRBV4-2, the J gene TRBJ2-1; tentatively, D is TRBD1 (5 bases). V was clipped by 8 bases and J by 1 base, with 18 bases between them. This CDR3 is 16 amino acids long. CDR1 is LGHNA and CDR2 is YNFKEQ in the germline V gene. The CDR3 region is CASGKELAGSYNEQFF. Here the CDR3 DNA reads TGTGCCAGCGGAAAGGAATTAGCAGGGTCCTACAATGAGCAGTTCTTC.

The chain recombines TRBV7-9 with TRBJ2-1, with 11 bases identical to TRBD2. V lost 1 base to trimming and J lost 6 bases; unmatched junction nucleotides: 5. This CDR3 is built from 16 residues. CDR1 SEHNR and CDR2 FQNEAQ come from the germline V gene (reference sequence). This chain's CDR3 is CASSLEIAGGPNEQFF. The CDR3 region has the DNA TGTGCCAGCAGCTTAGAAATAGCGGGAGGGCCCAATGAGCAGTTCTTC.

The chain employs TRBV7-3 and TRBJ2-3; no clear D. CDR3 length: 12 residues. The ends were cut back, 4 bases at V and 7 bases at J, with 9 bases in the middle. Germline CDR1 reads SGHTA; CDR2 reads FQGTGA. The CDR3 here is CASSSPSHTQYF. The CDR3 DNA reads as TGTGCCAGCAGCTCCCCTAGTCATACGCAGTATTTT. Full variable domain (outside the CDR3, taken from reference TRBV7-3 and TRBJ2-3): GAGVSQTPSNKVTEKGKYVELRCDPISGHTALYWYRQSLGQGPEFLIYFQGTGAADDSGLPNDRFFAVRPEGSVSTLKIQRTERGDSAVYLCASSSPSHTQYFGPGTRLTVL.

This sequence joins TRBV7-2 and TRBJ2-1; D remains ambiguous. Germline values: CDR1 SGHTA, CDR2 FQGNSA. Trimming removed 1 base from V and 5 bases from J, with 9 bases in between. There are 14 residues in the CDR3. This chain's CDR3 is CASSLDLVDNEQFF. As DNA, the CDR3 is TGTGCCAGCAGCTTAGATCTAGTTGACAATGAGCAGTTCTTC.

This clone was seen a single time. In the same sample, other DNA sequences code for this CDR3. The chain couples TRBV9 to TRBJ2-1, with TRBD1 identical over 8 bases. The V gene's germline CDR1 is SGDLS and CDR2 YYNGEE. Germline trimming cut 2 bases from V and 8 bases from J; bases unmatched to any gene: 3. The CDR3 is 13 residues long. The DNA for the CDR3 is TGTGCCAGCAGCGTGGGACAGGACGATGAGCAGTTCTTC. It specifies CASSVGQDDEQFF.